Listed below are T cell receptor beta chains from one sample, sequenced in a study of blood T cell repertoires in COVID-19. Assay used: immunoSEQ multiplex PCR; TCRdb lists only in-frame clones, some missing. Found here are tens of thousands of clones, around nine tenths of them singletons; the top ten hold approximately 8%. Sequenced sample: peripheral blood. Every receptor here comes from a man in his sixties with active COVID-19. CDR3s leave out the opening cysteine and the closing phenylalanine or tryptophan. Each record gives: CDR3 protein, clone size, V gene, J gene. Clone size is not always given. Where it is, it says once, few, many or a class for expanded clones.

CDR3 protein: ASSQEVFARRVEQY; clone size: NA; V gene: TRBV14; J gene: TRBJ2-7
CDR3 protein: ATSRDPRGTGELF; clone size: NA; V gene: TRBV15; J gene: TRBJ2-2
CDR3 protein: ASGRGDSVNEQF; clone size: NA; V gene: TRBV5-4; J gene: TRBJ2-1
CDR3 protein: ASSLSGGRATDTQY; clone size: once; V gene: TRBV5-1; J gene: TRBJ2-3
CDR3 protein: ASSQQARVFNTIY; clone size: NA; V gene: TRBV23-1; J gene: TRBJ1-3
CDR3 protein: ASSGAGLARYEQY; clone size: NA; V gene: TRBV5-6; J gene: TRBJ2-7
CDR3 protein: ASSHTKADRGENIQY; clone size: NA; V gene: TRBV23-1; J gene: TRBJ2-4
CDR3 protein: ASSLAGQRETQY; clone size: NA; V gene: TRBV7-6; J gene: TRBJ2-5
CDR3 protein: ASSFDPPSGSVSEQF; clone size: NA; V gene: TRBV11-3; J gene: TRBJ2-1
CDR3 protein: ASALDRATGNTIY; clone size: once; V gene: TRBV12-5; J gene: TRBJ1-3
CDR3 protein: ATSDPTGGRDTQY; clone size: once; V gene: TRBV24-1; J gene: TRBJ2-3
CDR3 protein: ASSTLAGGAYNEQF; clone size: NA; V gene: TRBV19; J gene: TRBJ2-1
CDR3 protein: ASSLVANQETQY; clone size: NA; V gene: TRBV5-1; J gene: TRBJ2-5
CDR3 protein: ASSPQADGYGEQY; clone size: NA; V gene: TRBV27; J gene: TRBJ2-7
CDR3 protein: ASSISGYNEQF; clone size: NA; V gene: TRBV19; J gene: TRBJ2-1
CDR3 protein: ASSKSAGSSYEQY; clone size: once; V gene: TRBV21-1; J gene: TRBJ2-7
CDR3 protein: ASSRHGTPASYGYT; clone size: NA; V gene: TRBV28; J gene: TRBJ1-2
CDR3 protein: ASILRDRSLTGELF; clone size: NA; V gene: TRBV10-1; J gene: TRBJ2-2
CDR3 protein: ASRAGPYNEQF; clone size: NA; V gene: TRBV11-1; J gene: TRBJ2-1
CDR3 protein: ASSSRRDRDYEQY; clone size: NA; V gene: TRBV7-3; J gene: TRBJ2-7
CDR3 protein: ASSRDRGPSGTQY; clone size: NA; V gene: TRBV5-6; J gene: TRBJ2-5
CDR3 protein: ASSLVGTTYTGELF; clone size: NA; V gene: TRBV5-5; J gene: TRBJ2-2
CDR3 protein: ASTPVTSGRGNEQF; clone size: NA; V gene: TRBV19; J gene: TRBJ2-1
CDR3 protein: ATSRDRGDRGLDTEAF; clone size: NA; V gene: TRBV15; J gene: TRBJ1-1
CDR3 protein: ASTKTGNTGELF; clone size: NA; V gene: TRBV6-6; J gene: TRBJ2-2
CDR3 protein: ASSKVRGRTSTDTQY; clone size: NA; V gene: TRBV21-1; J gene: TRBJ2-3
CDR3 protein: ASSQDSLNTGELF; clone size: NA; V gene: TRBV3-1/TRBV3-2; J gene: TRBJ2-2
CDR3 protein: ASSPDFRVPPYEQY; clone size: NA; V gene: TRBV19; J gene: TRBJ2-7
CDR3 protein: ASSGVGGSYEQY; clone size: NA; V gene: TRBV7-2; J gene: TRBJ2-7
CDR3 protein: ASSWGVGAQFAQY; clone size: NA; V gene: TRBV11-2; J gene: TRBJ2-3